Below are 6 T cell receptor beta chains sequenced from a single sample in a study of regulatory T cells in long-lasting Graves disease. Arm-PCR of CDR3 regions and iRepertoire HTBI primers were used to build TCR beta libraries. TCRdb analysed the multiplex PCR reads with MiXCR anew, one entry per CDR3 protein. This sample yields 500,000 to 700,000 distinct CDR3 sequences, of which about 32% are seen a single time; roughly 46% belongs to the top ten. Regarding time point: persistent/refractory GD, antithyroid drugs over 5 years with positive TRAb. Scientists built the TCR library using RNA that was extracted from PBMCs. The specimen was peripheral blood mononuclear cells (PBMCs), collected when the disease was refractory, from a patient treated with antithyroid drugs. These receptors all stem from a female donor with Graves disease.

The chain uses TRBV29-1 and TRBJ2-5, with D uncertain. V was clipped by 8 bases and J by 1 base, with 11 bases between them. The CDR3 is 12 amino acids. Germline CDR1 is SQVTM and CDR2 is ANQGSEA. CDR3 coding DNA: TGCAGCTTCCTTGGGGTCCAAGAGACCCAGTACTTC. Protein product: CSFLGVQETQYF.

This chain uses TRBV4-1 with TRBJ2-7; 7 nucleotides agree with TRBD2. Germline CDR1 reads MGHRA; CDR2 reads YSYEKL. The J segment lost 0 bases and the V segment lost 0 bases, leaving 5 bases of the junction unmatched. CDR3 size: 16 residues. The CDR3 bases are TGCGCCAGCAGCCAAGAGCTCGGCGGGAGCTCCTACGAGCAGTACTTC. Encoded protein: CASSQELGGSSYEQYF.

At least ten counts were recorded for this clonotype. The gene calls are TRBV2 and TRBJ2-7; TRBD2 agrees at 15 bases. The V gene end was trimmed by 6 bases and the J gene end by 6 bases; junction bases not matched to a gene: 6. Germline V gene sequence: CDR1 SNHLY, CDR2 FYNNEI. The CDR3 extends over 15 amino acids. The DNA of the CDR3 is TGTGCCAGCAGGAGGGGACTAGCGGGAGGTAGCGAGCAGTACTTC. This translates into CASRRGLAGGSEQYF.

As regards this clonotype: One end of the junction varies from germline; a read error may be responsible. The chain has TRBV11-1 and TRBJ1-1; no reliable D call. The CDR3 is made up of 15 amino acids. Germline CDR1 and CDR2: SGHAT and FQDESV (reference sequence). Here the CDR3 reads CTSSLRALLNTEAFF. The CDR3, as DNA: TGTACCAGCAGCCTAAGGGCCCTGTTGAACACTGAAGCTTTCTTT.

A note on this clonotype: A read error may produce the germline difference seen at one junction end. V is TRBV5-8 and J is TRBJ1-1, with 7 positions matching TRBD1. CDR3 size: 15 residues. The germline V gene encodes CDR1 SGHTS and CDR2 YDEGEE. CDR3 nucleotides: TGCGCCAGCAGCTTGGGAACAGGGGTGGTGACTGAAGCTTTCTTT. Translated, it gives CASSLGTGVVTEAFF.

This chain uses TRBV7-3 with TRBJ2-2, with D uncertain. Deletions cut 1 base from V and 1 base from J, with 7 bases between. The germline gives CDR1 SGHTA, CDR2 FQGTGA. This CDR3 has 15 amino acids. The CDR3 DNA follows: TGTGCCAGCAGCTTAAGCGGAGTGAACACCGGGGAGCTGTTTTTT. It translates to CASSLSGVNTGELFF.